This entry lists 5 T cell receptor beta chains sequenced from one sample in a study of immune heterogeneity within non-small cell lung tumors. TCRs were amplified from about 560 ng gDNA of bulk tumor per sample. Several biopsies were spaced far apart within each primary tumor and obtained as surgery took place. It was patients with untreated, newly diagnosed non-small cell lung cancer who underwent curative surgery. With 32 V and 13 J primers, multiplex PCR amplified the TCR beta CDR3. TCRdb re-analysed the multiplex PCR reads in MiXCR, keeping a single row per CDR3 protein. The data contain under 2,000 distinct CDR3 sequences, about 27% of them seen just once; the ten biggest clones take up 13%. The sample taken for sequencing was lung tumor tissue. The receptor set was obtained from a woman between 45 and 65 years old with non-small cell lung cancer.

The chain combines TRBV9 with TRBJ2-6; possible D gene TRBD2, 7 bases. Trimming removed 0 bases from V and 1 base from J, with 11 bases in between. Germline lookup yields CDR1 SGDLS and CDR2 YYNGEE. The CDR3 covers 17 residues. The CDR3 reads CASSVVGGGSGANVLTF. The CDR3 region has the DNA TGTGCCAGCAGCGTAGTAGGGGGGGGTTCTGGGGCCAACGTCCTGACTTTC.

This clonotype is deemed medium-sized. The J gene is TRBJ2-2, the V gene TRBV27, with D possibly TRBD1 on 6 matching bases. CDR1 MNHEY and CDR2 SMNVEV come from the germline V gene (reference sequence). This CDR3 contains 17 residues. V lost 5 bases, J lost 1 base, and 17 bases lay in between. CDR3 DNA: TGTGCCAGCAGTCCGGGACAAGGCCGTGTGAACACCGGGGAGCTGTTTTTT. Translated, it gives CASSPGQGRVNTGELFF.

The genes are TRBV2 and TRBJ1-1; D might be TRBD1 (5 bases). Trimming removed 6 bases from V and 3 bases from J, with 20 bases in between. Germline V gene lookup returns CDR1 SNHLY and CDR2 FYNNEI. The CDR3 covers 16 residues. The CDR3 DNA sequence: TGTGCCAGCAGCCCCCGGGCGGGATGGGGGGACACTGAAGCTTTCTTT. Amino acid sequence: CASSPRAGWGDTEAFF.

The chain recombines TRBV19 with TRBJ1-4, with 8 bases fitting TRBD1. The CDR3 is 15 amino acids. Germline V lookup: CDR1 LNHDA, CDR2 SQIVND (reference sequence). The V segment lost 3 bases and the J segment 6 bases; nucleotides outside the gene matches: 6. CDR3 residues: CASSMGTGRHEKLFF. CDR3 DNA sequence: TGTGCCAGTAGTATGGGGACAGGTCGCCATGAAAAACTGTTTTTT.

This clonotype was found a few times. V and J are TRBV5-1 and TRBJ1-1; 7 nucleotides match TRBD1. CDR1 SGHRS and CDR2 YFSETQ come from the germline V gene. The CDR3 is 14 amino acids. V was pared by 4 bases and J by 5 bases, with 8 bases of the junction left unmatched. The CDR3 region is CASSRGTQGTEAFF. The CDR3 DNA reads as TGCGCCAGCAGCCGAGGGACACAGGGGACTGAAGCTTTCTTT.